Listed here are 3 T cell receptor beta chains from one sample, sequenced in a study of beta chain features in type 1 diabetes. What was sequenced were expressed TCRB transcripts, since all of the isolated RNA had been reverse transcribed. Assay: immunoSEQ multiplex PCR; the TCRdb copy retains only in-frame clones and omits some. The sample comprises 970,000 or so clones, about 17% of which are singletons, and 0.02% to 0.025% rests with the top ten. Sequencing was carried out using naive CD4+ T cells from blood. Every receptor here comes from a young woman in good health.

The rearrangement joins TRBV7-9 to TRBJ1-1; TRBD1 matches at 7 bases. The CDR3 spans 18 residues. Germline CDR1 SEHNR, CDR2 FQNEAQ (reference sequence). Trimming at V came to 4 bases and at J to 1 base, leaving 15 bases not matched to a gene. The CDR3 bases are TGTGCCAGCAGCTCAGGCACCTTTACGACAGGGCCGAACACTGAAGCTTTCTTT. This translates into CASSSGTFTTGPNTEAFF. The full variable domain, its missing parts supplied by reference TRBV7-9 and TRBJ1-1, is DTGVSQNPRHKITKRGQNVTFRCDPISEHNRLYWYRQTLGQGPEFLTYFQNEAQLEKSRLLSDRFSAERPKGSFSTLEIQRTEQGDSAMYLCASSSGTFTTGPNTEAFFGQGTRLTVV.

The chain carries TRBV6-5 and TRBJ2-7; D gene ambiguous. The CDR3 has 16 residues. Per germline, CDR1 MNHEY and CDR2 SVGAGI. V lost 0 bases and J lost 4, with 16 bases in between. CDR3 bases: TGTGCCAGCAGTTACTCGAACCTACCCCTGGTGTACGAGCAGTACTTC. Translated, it gives CASSYSNLPLVYEQYF.

The table lists this clone with a few counts. The chain has TRBV7-8 and TRBJ2-4, with 8 nucleotides matching TRBD2. Germline CDR1 reads SGHVS; CDR2 reads FQNEAQ. The length of the CDR3 is 13 residues. V was pared by 7 bases and J by 8 bases, with 7 bases of the junction left unmatched. Written as DNA, the CDR3 is TGTGCCAGCACCACCCGGGAGGGGGACATTCAGTACTTC. It specifies CASTTREGDIQYF.